The 26 T cell receptor beta chains below were found in one sample sequenced in a study of blood T cell repertoires in COVID-19. Here immunoSEQ multiplex PCR was the method, and the copy in TCRdb shows in-frame clones only, minus some. The sample includes about 170,000 clones, 70% to 90% of them seen just once. Specimen: peripheral blood. These receptors originate from a woman aged 80 or older with COVID-19, enrolled during active disease.

This chain uses TRBV11-2 with TRBJ2-5; TRBD1 aligns across 11 bases. Unmatched junction bases numbered 7, after V lost 3 bases and J lost 4 bases. Germline V CDR1 and CDR2: SGHAT, FQNNGV. The CDR3 consists of 16 residues. The CDR3 DNA sequence: TGTGCCAGCAGCTTCGAGGACAGGGGGCTAGGAGAGACCCAGTACTTC. Its translation: CASSFEDRGLGETQYF.

This clone appeared once. V is TRBV9 and J is TRBJ2-5, with 13 bases matching TRBD2. The V gene end was trimmed by 4 bases and the J gene end by 7 bases; junction bases not matched to a gene: 4. The germline V gene has CDR1 SGDLS and CDR2 YYNGEE. The CDR3 is 14 amino acids. The CDR3 here is CASSIRTSGGTQYF. The CDR3 DNA sequence: TGTGCCAGCAGCATAAGGACTAGCGGGGGGACCCAGTACTTC.

V is TRBV5-1 and J is TRBJ2-3, with D perhaps TRBD2 (6 bases). CDR1 SGHRS and CDR2 YFSETQ come from the germline V gene. The CDR3 covers 15 residues. V was trimmed by 0 bases and J by 6 bases, leaving 14 bases between them. This CDR3 reads CASSLGSGGSDTQYF. The CDR3 DNA reads TGCGCCAGCAGCTTGGGATCCGGAGGGTCCGATACGCAGTATTTT.

This chain links TRBV6-6 with TRBJ1-2, with TRBD1 matching 7 bases. CDR3 length: 14 amino acids. J lost 2 bases, V lost 4 bases, and 4 bases had no gene match. CDR1 and CDR2 from the germline V gene are MNHNY and SVGAGI (reference sequence). The CDR3 loop reads CASSLSGGNYGYTF. The DNA of the CDR3 is TGTGCCAGCAGTTTATCAGGGGGGAACTATGGCTACACCTTC.

The chain joins TRBV18 to TRBJ1-5; 8 bases agree with TRBD1. The V segment lost 8 bases and the J segment 0 bases; nucleotides outside the gene matches: 3. The germline V gene encodes CDR1 KGHSH and CDR2 LQKENI. This CDR3 has 14 residues. CDR3 loop: CASGQGYSNQPQHF. DNA of the CDR3: TGTGCCAGCGGACAGGGTTATAGCAATCAGCCCCAGCATTTT.

V and J are TRBV4-1 and TRBJ2-3, with 8 bases identical to TRBD2. Germline V gives CDR1 MGHRA, CDR2 YSYEKL. V trimming: 0 bases; J trimming: 2 bases; junction bases outside the gene matches: 10. The CDR3 runs 18 residues. CDR3 sequence (DNA): TGCGCCAGCAGCCAAGATGGGCCGACTAGCGCGATCACAGATACGCAGTATTTT. It yields the protein CASSQDGPTSAITDTQYF.

In this sample, this clone turned up a few times. The CDR3 DNA reads as TGCGCCAGCAGCTCCCTGACAGGGCTGCAGGAAAAACTGTTTTTT. Its translation is CASSSLTGLQEKLFF. The V gene is TRBV5-1, the J gene TRBJ1-4; 7 bases are a match to TRBD1. Unmatched junction bases numbered 10, after V lost 3 bases and J lost 8 bases. The germline CDR1 and CDR2 sequences are SGHRS and YFSETQ. The CDR3 is 15 amino acids. Full variable domain (outside the CDR3, taken from reference TRBV5-1 and TRBJ1-4): KAGVTQTPRYLIKTRGQQVTLSCSPISGHRSVSWYQQTPGQGLQFLFEYFSETQRNKGNFPGRFSGRQFSNSRSEMNVSTLELGDSALYLCASSSLTGLQEKLFFGSGTQLSVL.

The chain is built from TRBV7-3 and TRBJ2-5, with a tentative D call TRBD1 (6 bases). Trimming left V 5 bases short and J 5 bases short, with 12 bases between. This CDR3 has 13 amino acids. Germline V lookup: CDR1 SGHTA, CDR2 FQGTGA. CDR3 loop: CASSRQVGETQYF. CDR3 bases: TGTGCCAGCAGCCGACAGGTGGGGGAGACCCAGTACTTC.

The rearrangement links TRBV12-3 or TRBV12-4 to TRBJ1-5, with TRBD1 matching 9 bases. The trim removed 6 bases at V and 9 bases at J, leaving 6 bases unmatched. This CDR3 has 13 amino acids. The CDR3: CASRPGQGLPQHF. The CDR3 nucleotides are TGTGCCAGCAGGCCGGGACAGGGTTTGCCCCAGCATTTT.

Comments on this clone: Other DNA sequences in the sample encode the same CDR3. The chain recombines TRBV6-5 with TRBJ2-3; D may be TRBD2 (5 bases). Germline values: CDR1 MNHEY, CDR2 SVGAGI. Deletions cut 6 bases from V and 0 bases from J, with 10 bases between. The CDR3 runs 14 residues. The CDR3 loop is CASRRSGSTDTQYF. Here the CDR3 DNA reads TGTGCCAGCAGGCGTTCGGGGAGCACAGATACGCAGTATTTT.

J is TRBJ2-7 and V is TRBV7-9; D is perhaps TRBD2 (6 bases). The V and J ends lost 3 bases and 4 bases respectively, with 10 bases between them. CDR1 SEHNR and CDR2 FQNEAQ come from the germline V gene (reference sequence). This CDR3 spans 13 amino acids. The CDR3 sequence: CASSFAGSYEQYF. The CDR3 DNA is TGTGCCAGCAGCTTCGCGGGGAGTTACGAGCAGTACTTC.

The V and J genes are TRBV5-4 and TRBJ1-2; 8 bases fit TRBD1. CDR1 and CDR2 from the germline V gene are SGHNT and YYREEE (reference sequence). J was trimmed by 7 bases and V by 0 bases; bases with no gene match: 8. The CDR3 contains 15 residues. CDR3 DNA: TGTGCCAGCAGCTTGGGCGATATGACAGGGGCTGGCTACACCTTC. Its translation is CASSLGDMTGAGYTF.

This rearrangement joins TRBV28 to TRBJ2-4; TRBD2 aligns across 10 bases. V lost 3 bases to trimming and J lost 1 base; unmatched junction nucleotides: 9. Germline CDR1 is MDHEN and CDR2 is SYDVKM. The CDR3 extends over 18 amino acids. The CDR3 reads CASSFVAGGGLAKNIQYF. CDR3 coding DNA: TGTGCCAGCAGTTTTGTAGCGGGAGGAGGTTTGGCCAAAAACATTCAGTACTTC.

The rearrangement links TRBV7-2 to TRBJ2-7, with D possibly being TRBD2 (7 bases). V gave up 1 base and J gave up 2 bases, with 9 bases separating them. CDR1 SGHTA and CDR2 FQGNSA come from the germline V gene. The CDR3 extends over 14 amino acids. The CDR3, as DNA: TGTGCCAGCAGCTTAGGAGGGGGGGCCTACGAGCAGTACTTC. Protein sequence: CASSLGGGAYEQYF.

There are a few counts of this clone. This chain joins TRBV5-5 and TRBJ1-1; 7 nucleotides line up with TRBD1. The germline gives CDR1 SGHKS, CDR2 YYEKEE (reference sequence). The CDR3 runs to 15 residues. J was trimmed by 1 base and V by 5 bases; bases with no gene match: 8. Written as DNA, the CDR3 is TGTGCCAGCAGTTCTACAGGGGCTTCGAACACTGAAGCTTTCTTT. Translating gives CASSSTGASNTEAFF.

This clone was observed a handful of times. V gene TRBV7-9 combines with J gene TRBJ1-6, with D tentatively TRBD1 (6 bases). In germline, CDR1 is SEHNR, CDR2 FQNEAQ (reference sequence). CDR3 length: 15 residues. V shed 1 base and J shed 8 bases, with 12 bases lying between them. The CDR3 DNA reads as TGTGCCAGCAGCTTAGTCGACAGGCGCTATTCACCCCTCCACTTT. It encodes CASSLVDRRYSPLHF. Variable domain in full (rest from reference TRBV7-9 and TRBJ1-6): DTGVSQNPRHKITKRGQNVTFRCDPISEHNRLYWYRQTLGQGPEFLTYFQNEAQLEKSRLLSDRFSAERPKGSFSTLEIQRTEQGDSAMYLCASSLVDRRYSPLHFGNGTRLTVT.

This chain connects TRBV28 to TRBJ1-2; 9 bases match TRBD1. V lost 6 bases, J lost 7 bases, and 6 bases stayed unmatched. This CDR3 has 13 residues. CDR1 is MDHEN, CDR2 SYDVKM, per germline. CDR3 DNA: TGTGCCAGCAGGTCGACAGGGGGGTTTGGCTACACCTTC. Protein product: CASRSTGGFGYTF.

The chain recombines TRBV4-1 with TRBJ1-4; 9 nucleotides match TRBD1. V trimming: 4 bases; J trimming: 7 bases; junction bases outside the gene matches: 4. There are 14 residues in the CDR3. From germline, CDR1 is MGHRA and CDR2 YSYEKL. The CDR3 region has the DNA TGCGCCAGCAGCCCCGGGACAGGGCCTGAAAAACTGTTTTTT. It codes for CASSPGTGPEKLFF.

This sequence joins TRBV18 and TRBJ1-1, with D unresolved. The CDR3 is made up of 11 amino acids. Germline V gene data show CDR1 as KGHSH and CDR2 as LQKENI. V was shortened by 3 bases and J by 7 bases, with 6 bases between the two germline ends. In DNA form, the CDR3 reads TGTGCCAGCTCACCTTCGAGTGAAGCTTTCTTT. The encoded protein is CASSPSSEAFF.

This clone was seen a handful of times. The chain uses TRBV3-1 (or the pseudogene TRBV3-2) and TRBJ2-1; 13 nucleotides agree with TRBD2. Trimming removed 5 bases from V and 10 bases from J; junction bases left unmatched: 8. Looked up from germline, CDR1 is LGHDT and CDR2 is YNNKEL (reference sequence). This CDR3 has 15 amino acids. In DNA, the CDR3 is TGTGCCAGCAGCGGGACTAGCGGGGTAAGGGGAGAGCAGTTCTTC. Translation gives CASSGTSGVRGEQFF.

The gene calls are TRBV5-5 and TRBJ2-5, with a tentative D call TRBD2 (5 bases). Germline V CDR1 and CDR2: SGHKS, YYEKEE (reference sequence). Trimming took 0 bases from V and 3 from J, leaving 9 bases between them. This CDR3 contains 14 residues. CDR3 region: CASSLVGVEETQYF. Written as DNA, the CDR3 is TGTGCCAGCAGCTTGGTCGGGGTTGAAGAGACCCAGTACTTC. Full variable domain (remainder filled in from reference TRBV5-5 and TRBJ2-5): DAGVTQSPTHLIKTRGQQVTLRCSPISGHKSVSWYQQVLGQGPQFIFQYYEKEERGRGNFPDRFSARQFPNYSSELNVNALLLGDSALYLCASSLVGVEETQYFGPGTRLLVL.

The V and J genes are TRBV19 and TRBJ1-5; D is unresolved. The ends were cut back, 2 bases at V and 7 bases at J, with 12 bases in the middle. This CDR3 region has 14 residues. CDR1 and CDR2 (germline): LNHDA, SQIVND (reference sequence). CDR3 amino acids: CASSIFEGGQPQHF. DNA for the CDR3: TGTGCCAGTAGTATATTTGAGGGAGGACAGCCCCAGCATTTT.

The chain links TRBV5-1 to TRBJ2-4; the D is unclear. V shed 0 bases and J shed 8 bases, with 12 bases lying between them. CDR3 size: 14 residues. Germline V CDR1 and CDR2: SGHRS, YFSETQ. The CDR3 is CASSLGAPDDIQYF. CDR3 bases: TGCGCCAGCAGCTTGGGGGCTCCAGATGACATTCAGTACTTC.

In this sample, this clone turned up a few times. This sequence joins TRBV3-1 (or the pseudogene TRBV3-2) and TRBJ2-7, with D maybe TRBD2 (6 bases). Germline V gene lookup returns CDR1 LGHDT and CDR2 YNNKEL (reference sequence). The CDR3 is 12 residues long. V was pared by 1 base and J by 7 bases, with 8 bases between. CDR3 bases: TGTGCCAGCAGCCAAGGCCGGGGGGAGCAGTACTTC. Translating it yields CASSQGRGEQYF.

The chain recombines TRBV2 with TRBJ1-5; perhaps TRBD1 as D (5 bases). CDR3 length: 13 residues. Germline values: CDR1 SNHLY, CDR2 FYNNEI. V lost 8 bases, J lost 6 bases, and 14 bases lay in between. DNA of the CDR3: TGTGCCAGCGGGGGGTTTGAGCGTCAGCCCCAGCATTTT. It specifies CASGGFERQPQHF.

This rearrangement joins TRBV14 to TRBJ1-2; D gene uncertain. The germline V gene has CDR1 SGHDN and CDR2 FVKESK. This CDR3 is built from 12 residues. Trimming pared 1 base from V and 4 bases from J, leaving 4 bases between. CDR3 in DNA: TGTGCCAGCAGCCAAGCGGGCTATGGCTACACCTTC. It yields the protein CASSQAGYGYTF.